This T cell receptor (beta chain) comes out of a study of long-term antiretroviral therapy in people with HIV. General study results and limits: Collection of the blood, which took place between the mid-2000s and the late 2010s, possibly occurred under older ART regimens.

With survey level as its setting, the immunoSEQ assay was v3.0. Generated by immunoSEQ multiplex PCR, the TCRdb table keeps only in-frame clones and is missing some. The data show 30,000 to 40,000 clones, approximately 75% seen once. This clone was counted only a few times. What it binds is unknown. Each specimen consisted of about 0.9-11 million cryopreserved PBMC prior to extraction of DNA. Germline V CDR1 and CDR2: SGHRS, YFSETQ. The CDR3 has 14 residues. The V end lost 1 base, the J end lost 14 bases, and 16 bases lay between the germline ends. This sequence was found in a man aged 45-65 years with HIV. Here the sequenced sample was unsorted PBMCs, taken 3 years after starting antiretroviral therapy. The chain recombines TRBV5-1 with TRBJ1-6; maybe TRBD1 (5 bases). The CDR3 is CASSLMEGGESLHF. DNA for the CDR3: TGCGCCAGCAGCTTGATGGAGGGAGGGGAGTCCCTCCACTTT.